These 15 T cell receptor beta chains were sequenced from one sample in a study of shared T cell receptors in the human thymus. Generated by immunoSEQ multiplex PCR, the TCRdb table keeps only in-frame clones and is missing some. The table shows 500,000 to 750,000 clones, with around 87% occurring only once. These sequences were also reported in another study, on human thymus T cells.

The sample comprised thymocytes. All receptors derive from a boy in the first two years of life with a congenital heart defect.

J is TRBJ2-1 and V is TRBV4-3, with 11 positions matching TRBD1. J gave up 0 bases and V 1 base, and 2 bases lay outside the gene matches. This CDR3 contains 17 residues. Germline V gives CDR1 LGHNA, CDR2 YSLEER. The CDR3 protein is CASSQVGTGGSYNEQFF. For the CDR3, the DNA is TGCGCCAGCAGCCAAGTGGGGACAGGGGGCTCCTACAATGAGCAGTTCTTC.

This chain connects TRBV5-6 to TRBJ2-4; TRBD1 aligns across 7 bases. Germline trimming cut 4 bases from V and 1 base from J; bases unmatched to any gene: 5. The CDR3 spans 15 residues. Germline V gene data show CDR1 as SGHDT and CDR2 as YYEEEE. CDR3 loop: CASSEAGGAKNIQYF. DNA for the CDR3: TGTGCCAGCAGCGAGGCAGGGGGTGCCAAAAACATTCAGTACTTC.

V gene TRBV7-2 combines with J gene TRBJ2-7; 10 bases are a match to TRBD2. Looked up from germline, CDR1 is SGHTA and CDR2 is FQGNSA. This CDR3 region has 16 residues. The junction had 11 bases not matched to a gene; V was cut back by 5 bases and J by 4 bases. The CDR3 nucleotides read TGTGCCAGCAGCGTGGAGGGGCTAGCGGGAGTTTACGAGCAGTACTTC. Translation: CASSVEGLAGVYEQYF.

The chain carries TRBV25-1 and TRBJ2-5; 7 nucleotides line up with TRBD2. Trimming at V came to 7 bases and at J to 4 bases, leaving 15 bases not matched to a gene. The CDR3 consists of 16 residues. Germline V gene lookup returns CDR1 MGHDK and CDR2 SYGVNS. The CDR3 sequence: CASKSMERDLGETQYF. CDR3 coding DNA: TGTGCCAGCAAATCAATGGAGCGGGACTTGGGAGAGACCCAGTACTTC.

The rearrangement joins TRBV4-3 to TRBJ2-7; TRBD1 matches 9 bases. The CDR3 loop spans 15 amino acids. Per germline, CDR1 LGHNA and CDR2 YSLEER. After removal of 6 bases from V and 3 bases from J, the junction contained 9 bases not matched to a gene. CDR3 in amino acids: CASSPYRDRDYEQYF. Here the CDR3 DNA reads TGCGCCAGCAGTCCCTACCGGGACAGGGACTACGAGCAGTACTTC.

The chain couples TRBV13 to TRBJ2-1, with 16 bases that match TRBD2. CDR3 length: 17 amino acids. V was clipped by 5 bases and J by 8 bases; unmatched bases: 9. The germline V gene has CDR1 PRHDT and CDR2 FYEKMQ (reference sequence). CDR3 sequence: CASSQGTSGRAGHEQFF. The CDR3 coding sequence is TGTGCCAGCAGCCAAGGGACTAGCGGGAGGGCCGGTCATGAGCAGTTCTTC.

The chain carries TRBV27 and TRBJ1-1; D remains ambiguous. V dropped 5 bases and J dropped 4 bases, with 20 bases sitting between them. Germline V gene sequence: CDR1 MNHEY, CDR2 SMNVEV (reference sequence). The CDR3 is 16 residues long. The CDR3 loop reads CASSPASVGAGTEAFF. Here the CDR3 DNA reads TGTGCCAGCAGTCCAGCTTCCGTGGGCGCGGGCACTGAAGCTTTCTTT.

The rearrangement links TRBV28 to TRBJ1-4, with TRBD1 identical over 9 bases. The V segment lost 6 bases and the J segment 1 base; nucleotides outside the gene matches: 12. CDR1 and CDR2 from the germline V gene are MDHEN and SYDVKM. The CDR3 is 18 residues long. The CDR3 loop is CASRIQGQGSLTNEKLFF. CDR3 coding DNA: TGTGCCAGCAGGATTCAGGGACAGGGTTCCCTAACTAATGAAAAACTGTTTTTT.

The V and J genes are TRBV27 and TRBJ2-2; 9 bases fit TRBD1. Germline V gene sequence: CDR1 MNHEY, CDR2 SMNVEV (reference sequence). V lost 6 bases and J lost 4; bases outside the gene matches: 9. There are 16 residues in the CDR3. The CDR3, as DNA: TGTGCCAGCAGCTACAACAGGGGGCGCGGCACCGGGGAGCTGTTTTTT. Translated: CASSYNRGRGTGELFF.

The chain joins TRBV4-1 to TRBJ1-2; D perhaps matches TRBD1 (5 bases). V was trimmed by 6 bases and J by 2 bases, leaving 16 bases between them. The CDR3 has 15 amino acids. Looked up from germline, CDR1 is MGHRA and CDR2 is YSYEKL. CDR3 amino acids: CASRQIEGANYGYTF. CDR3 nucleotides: TGCGCCAGCAGGCAAATAGAAGGGGCAAACTATGGCTACACCTTC.

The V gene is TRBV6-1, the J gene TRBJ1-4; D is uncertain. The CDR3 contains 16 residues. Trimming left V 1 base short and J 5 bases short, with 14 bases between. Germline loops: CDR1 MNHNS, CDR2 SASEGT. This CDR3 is CASSEGASAWNEKLFF. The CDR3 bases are TGTGCCAGCAGTGAAGGAGCGTCGGCGTGGAATGAAAAACTGTTTTTT.

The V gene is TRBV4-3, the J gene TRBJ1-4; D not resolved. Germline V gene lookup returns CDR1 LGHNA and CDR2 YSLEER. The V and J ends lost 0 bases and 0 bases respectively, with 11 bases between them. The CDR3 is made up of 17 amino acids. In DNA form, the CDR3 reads TGCGCCAGCAGCCAAGACGGTAACGTTGCAACTAATGAAAAACTGTTTTTT. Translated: CASSQDGNVATNEKLFF.

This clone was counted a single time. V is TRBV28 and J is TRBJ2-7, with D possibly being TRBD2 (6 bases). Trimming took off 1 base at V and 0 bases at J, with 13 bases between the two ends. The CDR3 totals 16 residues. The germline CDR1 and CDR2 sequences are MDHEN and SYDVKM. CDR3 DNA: TGTGCCAGCAGTTTATTGGGACTGGGACGCTCCTACGAGCAGTACTTC. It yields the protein CASSLLGLGRSYEQYF.

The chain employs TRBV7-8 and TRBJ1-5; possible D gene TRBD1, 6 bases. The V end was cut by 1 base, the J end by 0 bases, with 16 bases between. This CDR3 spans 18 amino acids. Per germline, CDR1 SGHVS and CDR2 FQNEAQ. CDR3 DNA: TGTGCCAGCAGCTTAGGGATCCGGGACATGTATAGCAATCAGCCCCAGCATTTT. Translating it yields CASSLGIRDMYSNQPQHF.

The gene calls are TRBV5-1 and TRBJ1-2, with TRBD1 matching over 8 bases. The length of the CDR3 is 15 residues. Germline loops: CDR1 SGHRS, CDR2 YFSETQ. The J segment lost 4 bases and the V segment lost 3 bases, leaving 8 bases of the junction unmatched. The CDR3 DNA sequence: TGCGCCAGCAGCTCGGGACAGGCAGGAGGCTATGGCTACACCTTC. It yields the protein CASSSGQAGGYGYTF.